The 20 T cell receptor beta chains listed next were all sequenced from one sample in a study of siplizumab effects on memory and regulatory T cells. The repertoire was sequenced with immunoSEQ multiplex PCR; TCRdb's copy has only in-frame clones and lacks some. This table has about 120,000 clones, approximately 94% appearing once. Sequencing input: non-Treg CD4+ T cells sorted from blood. These receptors were obtained from a human donor in good health.

The rearrangement links TRBV27 to TRBJ2-3; 10 positions agree with TRBD2. Germline CDR1 is MNHEY and CDR2 is SMNVEV (reference sequence). Germline trimming cut 8 bases from V and 0 bases from J; bases unmatched to any gene: 14. This CDR3 has 18 amino acids. The CDR3 nucleotides are TGTGCCAGCCGGCGGCTAGCGGGAGCGATTCCCAGCACAGATACGCAGTATTTT. Its protein product is CASRRLAGAIPSTDTQYF.

V gene TRBV5-1 combines with J gene TRBJ2-2; 7 bases fit TRBD1. The CDR3 is 14 amino acids. The ends lost 1 base at V and 6 bases at J; junction bases unmatched: 3. Germline CDR1 reads SGHRS; CDR2 reads YFSETQ. CDR3 bases: TGCGCCAGCAGCTTGTCGCAGGGGGCCGGGGAGCTGTTTTTT. This sequence encodes CASSLSQGAGELFF.

V gene TRBV7-3 combines with J gene TRBJ2-7, with D possibly being TRBD1 (5 bases). CDR3 size: 14 residues. CDR1 and CDR2 (germline): SGHTA, FQGTGA. V gave up 3 bases and J gave up 5 bases, with 14 bases separating them. In DNA, the CDR3 is TGTGCCAGCAGCTTTGGGCAGGGAAACGACGAGCAGTACTTC. This encodes CASSFGQGNDEQYF.

V and J are TRBV6-1 and TRBJ2-1; the D is unclear. The V end lost 3 bases, the J end lost 12 bases, and 15 bases lay between the germline ends. Germline V CDR1 and CDR2: MNHNS, SASEGT. This CDR3 has 13 residues. The chain's CDR3 is CASSEYLKLSQFF. In DNA, the CDR3 is TGTGCCAGCAGTGAGTACTTAAAGCTCTCGCAGTTCTTC.

V is TRBV7-9 and J is TRBJ1-4; D remains unclear. The germline V gene has CDR1 SEHNR and CDR2 FQNEAQ (reference sequence). CDR3 size: 15 residues. Trimming left V 4 bases short and J 8 bases short, with 17 bases between. CDR3: CASSYLLTAQEKLFF. DNA for the CDR3: TGTGCCAGCAGCTACCTTTTAACAGCCCAAGAAAAACTGTTTTTT.

For the CDR3, the DNA is TGTGCCAGCTCACCAGGTTTGGTAGGGTGGAGCACTGAAGCTTTCTTT. This gives the protein CASSPGLVGWSTEAFF. This chain joins TRBV18 and TRBJ1-1; D is unclear. V shed 2 bases and J shed 4 bases, with 17 bases lying between them. The CDR3 is 16 residues long. CDR1 and CDR2 (germline): KGHSH, LQKENI. The entire variable domain, with the rest obtained from reference TRBV18 and TRBJ1-1, is as follows: NAGVMQNPRHLVRRRGQEARLRCSPMKGHSHVYWYRQLPEEGLKFMVYLQKENIIDESGMPKERFSAEFPKEGPSILRIQQVVRGDSAAYFCASSPGLVGWSTEAFFGQGTRLTVV.

Here the CDR3 DNA reads TGCAGCGTTTCAGGGGGCGAGGTCTACGAGCAGTACTTC. Protein sequence: CSVSGGEVYEQYF. The chain links TRBV29-1 to TRBJ2-7, with 8 positions matching TRBD1. From germline, CDR1 is SQVTM and CDR2 ANQGSEA. The CDR3 runs to 13 residues. V lost 5 bases to trimming and J lost 3 bases; unmatched junction nucleotides: 6.

V is TRBV11-3 and J is TRBJ2-3, with 11 positions matching TRBD1. The germline V gene has CDR1 SGHNT and CDR2 YENEEA. This CDR3 is 15 amino acids long. The ends lost 4 bases at V and 3 bases at J; junction bases unmatched: 3. CDR3 sequence reads: CASSSRDRGTDTQYF. DNA of the CDR3: TGTGCCAGCAGCTCTAGGGACAGGGGGACAGATACGCAGTATTTT.

V usage is TRBV28 and J usage is TRBJ1-2; 7 positions agree with TRBD1. CDR3 length: 15 amino acids. Per the germline V gene, CDR1 is MDHEN and CDR2 is SYDVKM. Trimming cost V 3 bases and J 0 bases; bases outside gene matches: 4. The CDR3 sequence: CASSLGDRTNYGYTF. The CDR3 coding sequence is TGTGCCAGCAGTTTGGGGGACAGAACTAACTATGGCTACACCTTC.

In nucleotides, the CDR3 is TGTGCCAGCAGTCCCTACAGGACCTCTGGAAACACCATATATTTT. This gives the protein CASSPYRTSGNTIYF. The rearrangement joins TRBV27 to TRBJ1-3, with D maybe TRBD1 (5 bases). The CDR3 totals 15 residues. V lost 5 bases to trimming and J lost 0 bases, with 11 bases between them. Germline CDR1 and CDR2: MNHEY and SMNVEV (reference sequence).

V usage is TRBV4-1 and J usage is TRBJ2-7, with TRBD2 matching over 7 bases. J gave up 3 bases and V 4 bases, and 18 bases lay outside the gene matches. Germline loops: CDR1 MGHRA, CDR2 YSYEKL. The CDR3 has 18 amino acids. CDR3 region: CASSPSLERGFLRYEQYF. For the CDR3, the DNA is TGCGCCAGCAGCCCCTCTTTGGAGCGGGGATTTTTACGCTACGAGCAGTACTTC.

About this clone: At one of its ends the junction is not consistent with the germline gene, which may arise from a read error. J is TRBJ2-3 and V is TRBV7-7; 7 positions agree with TRBD1. CDR1 SSHAT and CDR2 FNYEAQ come from the germline V gene (reference sequence). This CDR3 contains 15 residues. Here the CDR3 reads CASSLGGKATDTQYF. The CDR3 coding sequence is TGTGCTAGCAGCTTAGGGGGCAAGGCTACAGATACGCAGTATTTT.

The chain links TRBV30 to TRBJ1-2; 9 bases are shared with TRBD1. Per the germline V gene, CDR1 is GTSNPN and CDR2 is SVGIG (reference sequence). The V segment lost 4 bases and the J segment 12 bases; nucleotides outside the gene matches: 9. The length of the CDR3 is 12 residues. The CDR3 is CAWTTDGQGNTF. In DNA form, the CDR3 reads TGTGCCTGGACCACCGACGGACAGGGGAACACCTTC.

The chain is built from TRBV18 and TRBJ1-5; tentative D call: TRBD1 (5 bases). V lost 3 bases and J 1 base, leaving 22 bases between the germline ends. Germline V gene lookup returns CDR1 KGHSH and CDR2 LQKENI. The length of the CDR3 is 19 residues. CDR3 residues: CASSPNEAPGRRSNQPQHF. The CDR3 bases are TGTGCCAGCTCACCTAATGAGGCCCCAGGGAGAAGGAGCAATCAGCCCCAGCATTTT.

In DNA form, the CDR3 reads TGCGCCAGCAGTCCCAAGTCCGACACTGAAGCTTTCTTT. Protein: CASSPKSDTEAFF. The chain combines TRBV10-1 with TRBJ1-1; D unresolved. Trimming stripped 5 bases from V and 3 bases from J, with 10 bases between. The length of the CDR3 is 13 residues. Germline CDR1 is WNHNN and CDR2 is SYGVQD (reference sequence).

This clone was picked up one time. This sequence joins TRBV7-3 and TRBJ2-1; perhaps D is TRBD1 or TRBD2 (5 bases each). Germline V lookup: CDR1 SGHTA, CDR2 FQGTGA. Between the trimmed V and J ends, which lost 0 bases and 7 bases, there was a span of 25 bases. The CDR3 loop spans 19 amino acids. CDR3 sequence reads: CASSLTFTSLGGTGNEQFF. The CDR3 DNA follows: TGTGCCAGCAGCTTAACGTTTACTTCCCTGGGTGGGACGGGAAATGAGCAGTTCTTC.

This chain uses TRBV11-2 with TRBJ2-3; 9 bases align to TRBD2. This CDR3 region has 16 residues. The trim removed 2 bases at V and 4 bases at J, leaving 7 bases unmatched. From germline, CDR1 is SGHAT and CDR2 FQNNGV. CDR3 nucleotide sequence: TGTGCCAGCAGCTTAAGATTAAGCGGGGGGTCAGATACGCAGTATTTT. Translation gives CASSLRLSGGSDTQYF.

This chain links TRBV6-4 with TRBJ1-2; the D gene is possibly TRBD1 (6 bases). CDR3 length: 16 residues. Trimming left V 1 base short and J 2 bases short, with 14 bases between. Looked up from germline, CDR1 is MRHNA and CDR2 is SNTAGT. CDR3 amino acids: CASSDWKGGNNYGYTF. As DNA, the CDR3 is TGTGCCAGCAGTGACTGGAAAGGGGGGAACAACTATGGCTACACCTTC.

V is TRBV25-1 and J is TRBJ2-3, with D perhaps being TRBD1 or TRBD2 (6 bases each). The CDR3 sequence is 15 residues long. Looked up from germline, CDR1 is MGHDK and CDR2 is SYGVNS. V lost 8 bases to trimming and J lost 3 bases, with 18 bases between them. The DNA of the CDR3 is TGTGCCAGCTCCTTAGGAGGGGGAAGAACAGATACGCAGTATTTT. Protein: CASSLGGGRTDTQYF.

The chain combines TRBV18 with TRBJ1-1; TRBD1 matches 9 bases. The CDR3 covers 14 residues. The V and J ends lost 2 bases and 5 bases, in that order; junction bases with no gene match: 3. Looked up from germline, CDR1 is KGHSH and CDR2 is LQKENI. The CDR3 DNA reads TGTGCCAGCTCACCAGGGACAGGGAGGACTGAAGCTTTCTTT. Its protein is CASSPGTGRTEAFF.